This is a list of T cell receptor beta chains from one sample in a study of blood T cell repertoires in COVID-19. The repertoire was sequenced with immunoSEQ multiplex PCR; TCRdb's copy has only in-frame clones and lacks some. The sample shows approximately 300,000 clones, less than 85% of them seen only once. Material: PBMCs or T cells enriched from blood (not recorded which). These receptors all come from a woman aged 30 to 39 who had been exposed to COVID-19. CDR3s leave out the opening cysteine and the closing phenylalanine or tryptophan. The order of the fields is V gene, J gene, CDR3 protein.

V gene: TRBV6-2/TRBV6-3; J gene: TRBJ1-5; CDR3 protein: ASSYSTGIVPQH
V gene: TRBV5-6; J gene: TRBJ2-7; CDR3 protein: ASSWGGPGSYEQY
V gene: TRBV6-5; J gene: TRBJ1-1; CDR3 protein: ASSYFLRGFWTEAF
V gene: TRBV2; J gene: TRBJ2-7; CDR3 protein: ASSEGTAEQY
V gene: TRBV10-1; J gene: TRBJ2-1; CDR3 protein: ASSEGLAGRNEQF
V gene: TRBV14; J gene: TRBJ2-7; CDR3 protein: ASSFDWRDDEQY
V gene: TRBV28; J gene: TRBJ1-1; CDR3 protein: ASSFETGNTEAF
V gene: TRBV15; J gene: TRBJ2-2; CDR3 protein: ATSKRKTGANTGELF
V gene: TRBV10-3; J gene: TRBJ1-6; CDR3 protein: AISEMGQHNSPLH
V gene: TRBV7-3; J gene: TRBJ2-1; CDR3 protein: ASSLKSDFYNEQF
V gene: TRBV24-1; J gene: TRBJ2-3; CDR3 protein: ATSDSASGGSADTQY
V gene: TRBV19; J gene: TRBJ2-2; CDR3 protein: ASETSGGRTGELF
V gene: TRBV18; J gene: TRBJ1-6; CDR3 protein: ASSPPTGFSPLH
V gene: TRBV7-2; J gene: TRBJ1-1; CDR3 protein: ASSRTALKAF
V gene: TRBV20-1; J gene: TRBJ2-4; CDR3 protein: SASGRVLAKNIQY
V gene: TRBV27; J gene: TRBJ1-5; CDR3 protein: ASSSYSNQPQH
V gene: TRBV11-1; J gene: TRBJ2-2; CDR3 protein: ASSLIGGANTGELF
V gene: TRBV28; J gene: TRBJ1-2; CDR3 protein: ASDTTGAPNYGYT
V gene: TRBV12-3/TRBV12-4; J gene: TRBJ1-2; CDR3 protein: ASSVQGNYGYT
V gene: TRBV19; J gene: TRBJ1-5; CDR3 protein: ASSISKGYSNQPQH
V gene: TRBV5-4; J gene: TRBJ2-7; CDR3 protein: ASSLSGGRYEQY
V gene: TRBV4-3; J gene: TRBJ2-7; CDR3 protein: ASSQQSPGYEQY
V gene: TRBV5-4; J gene: TRBJ1-3; CDR3 protein: ASSSDMSGNTIY
V gene: TRBV12-5; J gene: TRBJ1-2; CDR3 protein: ASGLPRTATNYGYT
V gene: TRBV9; J gene: TRBJ2-3; CDR3 protein: ASSALQRGGSDTQY
V gene: TRBV11-1; J gene: TRBJ2-1; CDR3 protein: ASSPSRNEQF
V gene: TRBV4-2; J gene: TRBJ1-2; CDR3 protein: ASSQDIGDSYGYT